Each of the 9 T cell receptor beta chains below was sequenced from the same sample in a study of beta chain features in type 1 diabetes. Reverse transcribing all isolated RNA meant expressed TCRB transcripts were sequenced. Profiling relied on immunoSEQ multiplex PCR, and the TCRdb table lists in-frame clones only, not all of them. The table lists 350,000 to 400,000 clones, less than 15% of them singletons. Sequencing was carried out using naive CD4+ T cells from blood. These receptors originate from a young woman in good health.

This clone has only a few counts. V is TRBV29-1 and J is TRBJ2-1; 12 bases fit TRBD1. Looked up from germline, CDR1 is SQVTM and CDR2 is ANQGSEA. The CDR3 sequence is 16 residues long. CDR3 sequence (DNA): TGCACCCTAAATCGAAACACCGGGACAGGGGGCTATGAGCAGTTCTTC. Protein: CTLNRNTGTGGYEQFF.

This chain joins TRBV30 and TRBJ1-2, with 10 nucleotides matching TRBD1. CDR1 GTSNPN and CDR2 SVGIG come from the germline V gene (reference sequence). This CDR3 spans 13 amino acids. With 8 bases clipped from V and 4 bases from J, the junction kept 7 bases outside the gene matches. The CDR3 nucleotides are TGTGCCGGGGGACAGGGGAGGGTCTATGGCTACACCTTC. Protein product: CAGGQGRVYGYTF.

This clone was seen a few times. The chain couples TRBV15 to TRBJ1-1; possible D gene TRBD1, 6 bases. The CDR3 sequence is 15 residues long. Germline V lookup: CDR1 LNHNV, CDR2 YYDKDF (reference sequence). V was trimmed by 4 bases and J by 0 bases, leaving 12 bases between them. The CDR3 DNA is TGTGCCACCAGCACTTCAGGGGCCCTGAACACTGAAGCTTTCTTT. Translation: CATSTSGALNTEAFF.

This clone was found a few times. The rearrangement links TRBV18 to TRBJ1-2, with a weak D call TRBD1 (5 bases). With 6 bases removed from V and 5 bases from J, the gap between germline ends came to 13 bases. Germline V gives CDR1 KGHSH, CDR2 LQKENI. The CDR3 spans 13 residues. This chain's CDR3 is CASSPVGRYGYTF. The DNA of the CDR3 is TGTGCCAGCTCCCCAGTGGGGCGGTATGGCTACACCTTC. Variable domain in full (rest from reference TRBV18 and TRBJ1-2): NAGVMQNPRHLVRRRGQEARLRCSPMKGHSHVYWYRQLPEEGLKFMVYLQKENIIDESGMPKERFSAEFPKEGPSILRIQQVVRGDSAAYFCASSPVGRYGYTFGSGTRLTVV.

This sequence joins TRBV18 and TRBJ2-7, with 7 bases aligning to TRBD2. There are 15 residues in the CDR3. The V gene's germline CDR1 is KGHSH and CDR2 LQKENI. J lost 5 bases, V lost 4 bases, and 11 bases had no gene match. The CDR3: CASSRPGREGDEQYF. CDR3 DNA sequence: TGTGCCAGCTCACGACCTGGGAGGGAGGGCGACGAGCAGTACTTC.

This clone was recorded a few times. The chain has TRBV5-1 and TRBJ2-3; no definite D call. Trimming removed 4 bases at V and 2 bases at J, with 17 bases between. The germline CDR1 and CDR2 sequences are SGHRS and YFSETQ. The CDR3 runs to 16 residues. The CDR3 DNA reads TGCGCCAGCAGCCCATCGTTGACATCATCCACAGATACGCAGTATTTT. This encodes CASSPSLTSSTDTQYF.

This clone was seen a handful of times. V is TRBV2 and J is TRBJ2-7, with 9 positions matching TRBD1. The CDR3 is made up of 14 amino acids. The germline V gene encodes CDR1 SNHLY and CDR2 FYNNEI. The V and J ends lost 9 bases and 6 bases, in that order; junction bases with no gene match: 12. CDR3 sequence: CASRGQGNFFEQYF. In DNA form, the CDR3 reads TGTGCCAGTAGGGGACAGGGCAACTTCTTCGAGCAGTACTTC.

The chain uses TRBV18 and TRBJ2-7, with TRBD2 matching over 7 bases. The ends lost 0 bases at V and 5 bases at J; junction bases unmatched: 10. Germline CDR1 reads KGHSH; CDR2 reads LQKENI. This CDR3 contains 16 residues. In nucleotides, the CDR3 is TGTGCCAGCTCACCACCGAACCGCGGGAGTTTTCACGAGCAGTACTTC. This codes for CASSPPNRGSFHEQYF.

In this sample, this clone turned up a few times. The chain has TRBV11-2 and TRBJ1-2; D not resolved. The CDR3 loop spans 13 amino acids. The V gene lost 6 bases and the J gene lost 1 base, with 9 bases spanning the gap. From germline, CDR1 is SGHAT and CDR2 FQNNGV. The CDR3 sequence: CASRLDLNYGYTF. As DNA, the CDR3 is TGTGCCAGCAGACTAGACCTTAACTATGGCTACACCTTC.